These 5 T cell receptor beta chains came from one sample sequenced in a study of monozygotic twins with inflammatory bowel disease. Reanalyzing the 5' RACE reads, TCRdb keeps one entry per CDR3 protein, without DNA. The sample totals fewer than 400,000 distinct CDR3 sequences; its top ten clones hold 5.5% to 6.5%. Sequenced: blood. These receptors all come from a human donor with ulcerative colitis or Crohn's disease, or a healthy co-twin of an affected twin (not recorded which).

The chain links TRBV18 to TRBJ2-5; TCRdb's D call, TRBD2, is unchecked because there is no DNA. CDR3 size: 15 residues. Germline CDR1 and CDR2: KGHSH and LQKENI. CDR3 sequence reads: CASSQASGGRETQYF. The variable domain in full, with the rest retrieved from reference TRBV18 and TRBJ2-5, is NAGVMQNPRHLVRRRGQEARLRCSPMKGHSHVYWYRQLPEEGLKFMVYLQKENIIDESGMPKERFSAEFPKEGPSILRIQQVVRGDSAAYFCASSQASGGRETQYFGPGTRLLVL.

V is TRBV5-1 and J is TRBJ2-1; TCRdb's D gene call, TRBD2, goes unchecked for lack of DNA. Germline lookup yields CDR1 SGHRS and CDR2 YFSETQ. This CDR3 is built from 16 residues. CDR3 residues: CASSSILSVSYNEQFF.

The chain has TRBV12-3 or TRBV12-4 and TRBJ2-5. The length of the CDR3 is 13 residues. The CDR3 is CASRFSAGETQYF.

The chain couples TRBV6-5 to TRBJ2-7. CDR1 and CDR2 from the germline V gene are MNHEY and SVGAGI. This CDR3 contains 16 residues. CDR3 loop: CASSYGTPRIQYEQYF.

This chain joins TRBV4-3 and TRBJ2-7; TCRdb designates TRBD1, a call that cannot be tested without DNA. The CDR3 extends over 14 amino acids. Germline assignment: CDR1 LGHNA and CDR2 YSLEER. The chain's CDR3 is CASSQVLGVYEQYF.